These 30 T cell receptor beta chains came from one sample sequenced in a study of T-cell memory formation after mild COVID-19. TCRdb recomputed calls from the 5' RACE reads with MiXCR, one row per CDR3 protein. In the table there are some 290,000 distinct CDR3 sequences, 15% to 20% of which are singletons. Sequenced: PBMCs or a T cell subset sorted from them (not recorded which). The receptor set was obtained from a man aged 18 to 29 who had mild COVID-19 (a few samples of this study predate the infection). Cell type and time point are not known.

The sample holds a few counts of this clonotype. The chain links TRBV7-6 to TRBJ1-1; D is possibly TRBD1 (5 bases). CDR3 length: 14 residues. The V end lost 5 bases, the J end lost 11 bases, and 21 bases lay between the germline ends. Looked up from germline, CDR1 is SGHVS and CDR2 is FNYEAQ. The CDR3 DNA reads TGTGCCAGCAGCCCGTCCGGGACGCTTTCCTCGGCTTTCTTT. Translated: CASSPSGTLSSAFF.

This clonotype was picked up a small number of times. The chain couples TRBV5-1 to TRBJ2-4; possibly TRBD1 for D (5 bases). This CDR3 spans 17 amino acids. V was trimmed by 0 bases and J by 0 bases, leaving 13 bases between them. Germline CDR1 is SGHRS and CDR2 is YFSETQ. In DNA form, the CDR3 reads TGCGCCAGCAGCTTGGCTCAGGGAAAACTAGCCAAAAACATTCAGTACTTC. This codes for CASSLAQGKLAKNIQYF.

This rearrangement joins TRBV15 to TRBJ2-3; 9 nucleotides match TRBD1. Germline CDR1 reads LNHNV; CDR2 reads YYDKDF (reference sequence). The CDR3 sequence is 14 residues long. J lost 6 bases, V lost 4 bases, and 5 bases had no gene match. The DNA for the CDR3 is TGTGCCACCAGCAATACAGGGGGCGCGGATACGCAGTATTTT. Its translation: CATSNTGGADTQYF. Variable domain in full (rest from reference TRBV15 and TRBJ2-3): DAMVIQNPRYQVTQFGKPVTLSCSQTLNHNVMYWYQQKSSQAPKLLFHYYDKDFNNEADTPDNFQSRRPNTSFCFLDIRSPGLGDTAMYLCATSNTGGADTQYFGPGTRLTVL.

This clonotype was counted between two and nine times. The chain joins TRBV18 to TRBJ2-2; TRBD2 matches at 11 bases. Trimming took 5 bases from V and 1 from J; bases not matched to a gene: 3. Germline lookup yields CDR1 KGHSH and CDR2 LQKENI. The length of the CDR3 is 16 residues. CDR3 residues: CASSRGLAGNTGELFF. The DNA for the CDR3 is TGTGCCAGCTCAAGAGGACTAGCGGGGAACACCGGGGAGCTGTTTTTT.

J is TRBJ2-1 and V is TRBV2; 14 nucleotides agree with TRBD2. V shed 8 bases and J 2 bases; nucleotides not matched to a gene: 8. The CDR3 is 17 amino acids. The V gene's germline CDR1 is SNHLY and CDR2 FYNNEI. CDR3 in DNA: TGTGCCAGCGAAGGACTAGCGGGGGGAAGGCCCTACAATGAGCAGTTCTTC. Encoded protein: CASEGLAGGRPYNEQFF.

The chain couples TRBV7-3 to TRBJ2-1; TRBD2 matches 8 bases. The CDR3 has 15 amino acids. The germline CDR1 and CDR2 sequences are SGHTA and FQGTGA. V gave up 5 bases and J gave up 7 bases; unmatched junction bases: 10. DNA of the CDR3: TGTGCCAGCAGCCCCGGGGGGGCCGAGGTAAATGAGCAGTTCTTC. It codes for CASSPGGAEVNEQFF.

This chain connects TRBV4-3 to TRBJ2-3; TRBD2 matches 11 bases. The CDR3 is made up of 16 amino acids. Germline CDR1 reads LGHNA; CDR2 reads YSLEER. V shed 4 bases and J 7 bases; nucleotides not matched to a gene: 10. As DNA, the CDR3 is TGCGCCAGCAGCCCGACGACTAGCGGGGCTCCAAATACGCAGTATTTT. Protein: CASSPTTSGAPNTQYF.

There are a few counts of this clonotype. This chain uses TRBV12-5 with TRBJ2-7; 7 bases are a match to TRBD1. From germline, CDR1 is LGHNT and CDR2 FRNRAP. The trim removed 2 bases at V and 3 bases at J, leaving 7 bases unmatched. The CDR3 has 15 amino acids. The CDR3 sequence is CASGLTVDRSYEQYF. CDR3 bases: TGTGCTAGTGGTTTGACCGTGGACAGGAGCTACGAGCAGTACTTC. The whole variable domain, filled in from reference TRBV12-5 and TRBJ2-7, reads DARVTQTPRHKVTEMGQEVTMRCQPILGHNTVFWYRQTMMQGLELLAYFRNRAPLDDSGMPKDRFSAEMPDATLATLKIQPSEPRDSAVYFCASGLTVDRSYEQYFGPGTRLTVT.

Comments on this clonotype: A read error may produce the germline difference seen at one junction end. The chain recombines TRBV12-3 or TRBV12-4 with TRBJ2-2; 7 nucleotides line up with TRBD2. CDR3 length: 15 residues. CDR3 sequence (DNA): TGTGCCAGCAGTGGGACGGTGACATGGAGCGGGGAGCTGATTTTT. It specifies CASSGTVTWSGELIF.

This clonotype occurred a few times. V and J are TRBV4-3 and TRBJ2-1; possible D gene TRBD2, 5 bases. Germline-derived CDR1 and CDR2 are LGHNA and YSLEER. The CDR3 is made up of 16 amino acids. V was trimmed by 1 base and J by 5 bases, leaving 15 bases between them. This CDR3 is CASSQGGYLTNNEQFF. The DNA for the CDR3 is TGCGCCAGCAGCCAAGGGGGATACCTGACTAACAATGAGCAGTTCTTC.

The chain has TRBV4-1 and TRBJ1-5; possible D gene TRBD1, 5 bases. V lost 6 bases and J lost 7, with 16 bases in between. The CDR3 is 14 amino acids. Per germline, CDR1 MGHRA and CDR2 YSYEKL. In nucleotides, the CDR3 is TGCGCCAGCAGATCCGTTGGGGGAGGCCAGCCCCAGCATTTT. It translates to CASRSVGGGQPQHF.

This chain connects TRBV20-1 to TRBJ2-5; no definite D call. Trimming took 0 bases from V and 1 from J, leaving 9 bases between them. Germline values: CDR1 DFQATT, CDR2 SNEGSKA (reference sequence). This CDR3 spans 14 amino acids. The DNA of the CDR3 is TGCAGTGCTAGAGATCTCCCCTTCCAAGAGACCCAGTACTTC. It translates to CSARDLPFQETQYF.

The V call is TRBV20-1, the J call TRBJ2-3; 9 bases are a match to TRBD1. CDR3 length: 13 amino acids. Germline V gives CDR1 DFQATT, CDR2 SNEGSKA (reference sequence). V gave up 7 bases and J gave up 7 bases; unmatched junction bases: 9. DNA of the CDR3: TGCAGTGTATCGGGACAGGGTAAAAATACGCAGTATTTT. This codes for CSVSGQGKNTQYF.

This sequence joins TRBV7-9 and TRBJ2-7, with a possible D match to TRBD1 (5 bases). With 6 bases removed from V and 2 bases from J, the gap between germline ends came to 11 bases. The CDR3 runs to 13 residues. Germline V lookup: CDR1 SEHNR, CDR2 FQNEAQ (reference sequence). CDR3 DNA sequence: TGTGCCAGCAGGAAGGACACCACCTACGAGCAGTACGTC. It codes for CASRKDTTYEQYV.

The V and J genes are TRBV6-2 or TRBV6-3 and TRBJ2-7, with 10 bases aligning to TRBD1. This CDR3 spans 15 amino acids. The V gene's germline CDR1 is MNHEY and CDR2 SVGEGT. J gave up 4 bases and V 3 bases, and 6 bases lay outside the gene matches. The CDR3 DNA reads TGTGCCAGCAGTTATCCGGGACAGGGGACTTACGAGCAGTACTTC. It translates to CASSYPGQGTYEQYF.

The rearrangement uses TRBV11-2 and TRBJ2-7, with 9 bases aligning to TRBD1. Germline trimming cut 0 bases from V and 3 bases from J; bases unmatched to any gene: 6. The CDR3 is 16 residues long. Germline lookup yields CDR1 SGHAT and CDR2 FQNNGV. CDR3 in amino acids: CASSLDRGQGHYEQYF. The CDR3 region has the DNA TGTGCCAGCAGCTTAGATCGGGGACAGGGCCACTACGAGCAGTACTTC.

CDR3 loop: CASSPSQGSYNEQFF. DNA of the CDR3: TGTGCCAGCAGCCCCAGTCAGGGCTCCTACAATGAGCAGTTCTTC. The chain joins TRBV7-3 to TRBJ2-1, with a tentative D call TRBD1 (5 bases). The CDR3 contains 15 residues. Trimming shortened V by 5 bases and J by 0 bases, and 11 bases separated the two germline ends. Germline V lookup: CDR1 SGHTA, CDR2 FQGTGA.

The genes are TRBV7-2 and TRBJ2-5, with D maybe TRBD1 (7 bases). V was trimmed by 5 bases and J by 5 bases, leaving 18 bases between them. Germline V lookup: CDR1 SGHTA, CDR2 FQGNSA. The CDR3 loop spans 15 amino acids. The CDR3, as DNA: TGTGCCAGCAGCCAACAGGGGACTGGAGGGGAGACCCAGTACTTC. It translates to CASSQQGTGGETQYF.

This clonotype was recorded a few times. This chain joins TRBV6-6 and TRBJ2-2, with D possibly matching TRBD2 (6 bases). Germline V gives CDR1 MNHNY, CDR2 SVGAGI (reference sequence). The CDR3 is 14 amino acids. Trimming removed 6 bases at V and 5 bases at J, with 13 bases between. CDR3 DNA: TGTGCCAGCAGCCCCGGGACTGTAACCGGGGAGCTGTTTTTT. Its protein product is CASSPGTVTGELFF.

This clonotype was recorded many times. This chain uses TRBV12-3 or TRBV12-4 with TRBJ2-2; D remains ambiguous. The CDR3 contains 13 residues. The V gene lost 5 bases and the J gene lost 5 bases, with 9 bases spanning the gap. CDR3 region: CASSLEFTGELFF. The CDR3 DNA sequence: TGTGCCAGCAGTCTAGAGTTTACCGGGGAGCTGTTTTTT.

A few counts support this clonotype. The rearrangement uses TRBV5-1 and TRBJ1-5; tentatively, D is TRBD1 (6 bases). Germline-derived CDR1 and CDR2 are SGHRS and YFSETQ. The length of the CDR3 is 15 residues. The ends were cut back, 4 bases at V and 4 bases at J, with 15 bases in the middle. The CDR3 reads CASSPGTSVNQPQHF. As DNA, the CDR3 is TGCGCCAGCAGCCCCGGGACATCAGTGAATCAGCCCCAGCATTTT. The full variable domain, completed using reference TRBV5-1 and TRBJ1-5, is KAGVTQTPRYLIKTRGQQVTLSCSPISGHRSVSWYQQTPGQGLQFLFEYFSETQRNKGNFPGRFSGRQFSNSRSEMNVSTLELGDSALYLCASSPGTSVNQPQHFGDGTRLSIL.

This rearrangement joins TRBV6-2 or TRBV6-3 to TRBJ2-7; the D gene is possibly TRBD2 (7 bases). This CDR3 comprises 15 residues. V was shortened by 6 bases and J by 3 bases, with 18 bases between the two germline ends. CDR1 and CDR2 (germline): MNHEY, SVGEGT. This CDR3 is CASSTRGGAIYEQYF. The CDR3 coding sequence is TGTGCCAGCAGCACCAGAGGGGGGGCTATCTACGAGCAGTACTTC.

A few counts support this clonotype. The V and J genes are TRBV7-8 and TRBJ2-2, with a tentative D call TRBD2 (6 bases). The CDR3 is 17 residues long. In germline, CDR1 is SGHVS, CDR2 FQNEAQ. V was shortened by 3 bases and J by 2 bases, with 16 bases between the two germline ends. CDR3 in DNA: TGTGCCAGCAGCTTCCCCCCGCGGGACTCTAACACCGGGGAGCTGTTTTTT. It is translated as CASSFPPRDSNTGELFF. Full variable domain (missing parts from reference TRBV7-8 and TRBJ2-2): GAGVSQSPRYKVAKRGQDVALRCDPISGHVSLFWYQQALGQGPEFLTYFQNEAQLDKSGLPSDRFFAERPEGSVSTLKIQRTQQEDSAVYLCASSFPPRDSNTGELFFGEGSRLTVL.

This clonotype was recorded many times. V gene TRBV3-1 combines with J gene TRBJ2-3; tentatively, D is TRBD2 (5 bases). Germline V gene sequence: CDR1 LGHDT, CDR2 YNNKEL (reference sequence). The CDR3 is made up of 13 amino acids. The V and J ends lost 5 bases and 7 bases respectively, with 13 bases between them. The CDR3 bases are TGTGCCAGCAGCTCCGGCCCCGGGAATACGCAGTATTTT. Its protein is CASSSGPGNTQYF.

The gene calls are TRBV6-5 and TRBJ2-1; TRBD1 agrees at 8 bases. The CDR3 has 15 amino acids. The trim removed 6 bases at V and 4 bases at J, leaving 8 bases unmatched. Germline assignment: CDR1 MNHEY and CDR2 SVGAGI. The CDR3 region has the DNA TGTGCCAGCAGCAGGGACAGGTGGTCGTACAATGAGCAGTTCTTC. Residues: CASSRDRWSYNEQFF.

This clonotype was observed many times. V gene TRBV11-2 combines with J gene TRBJ2-5; the match to TRBD2 covers 7 bases. Germline V gene sequence: CDR1 SGHAT, CDR2 FQNNGV. Trimming cost V 5 bases and J 5 bases; bases outside gene matches: 11. The CDR3 is made up of 15 amino acids. CDR3 coding DNA: TGTGCCAGCAGCCCCCTAGGCGGGGGTTGGGAGACCCAGTACTTC. This translates into CASSPLGGGWETQYF.

This clonotype came up many times. The genes are TRBV7-2 and TRBJ2-3; D is undetermined. V lost 4 bases, J lost 0 bases, and 8 bases lay in between. The CDR3 covers 14 residues. In germline, CDR1 is SGHTA, CDR2 FQGNSA. CDR3 sequence reads: CASSSPSSTDTQYF. The CDR3 DNA sequence: TGTGCCAGCAGCTCTCCGAGCAGCACAGATACGCAGTATTTT.

The chain recombines TRBV11-2 with TRBJ1-2; D possibly corresponds to TRBD1 (5 bases). The CDR3 has 17 amino acids. The V end was cut by 0 bases, the J end by 6 bases, with 20 bases between. Germline loops: CDR1 SGHAT, CDR2 FQNNGV. CDR3 sequence reads: CASSLDRSGRVEDGYTF. In DNA form, the CDR3 reads TGTGCCAGCAGCTTAGATCGGAGTGGCAGGGTGGAGGATGGCTACACCTTC.

This clonotype was picked up a small number of times. The chain is built from TRBV28 and TRBJ2-1; possibly TRBD2 for D (6 bases). The CDR3 runs to 15 residues. Germline values: CDR1 MDHEN, CDR2 SYDVKM. Trimming stripped 8 bases from V and 5 bases from J, with 19 bases between. CDR3 region: CASGLRGIVNNEQFF. In DNA form, the CDR3 reads TGTGCCAGCGGACTAAGGGGTATCGTCAACAATGAGCAGTTCTTC.

V is TRBV7-2 and J is TRBJ1-2; D remains unclear. Germline loops: CDR1 SGHTA, CDR2 FQGNSA. This CDR3 is 11 amino acids long. V lost 6 bases and J 8 bases, leaving 10 bases between the germline ends. The CDR3 region has the DNA TGTGCCAGCAGGTCCAATCTCGGCTACACCTTC. Translating it yields CASRSNLGYTF. Complete variable domain (other parts from reference TRBV7-2 and TRBJ1-2): GAGVSQSPSNKVTEKGKDVELRCDPISGHTALYWYRQSLGQGLEFLIYFQGNSAPDKSGLPSDRFSAERTGGSVSTLTIQRTQQEDSAVYLCASRSNLGYTFGSGTRLTVV.